Sequencing of this T cell receptor (beta chain) was carried out in a study of early T cells in non-severe SARS-CoV-2 infection. Whole-study results and caveats: A preference for anti-spike CD8 responses marked VDJdb matching, which missed private and CD4 specificities.

TCRdb re-called the 5' RACE reads through MiXCR, storing one row per CDR3 protein. Seen here are tens of thousands of distinct CDR3 sequences, 10% observed once, and the top ten hold around 8.6%. A note on this clonotype: What it binds is unknown.

The CDR3 spans 16 residues. Germline values: CDR1 SNHLY, CDR2 FYNNEI. The junction had 11 bases not matched to a gene; V was cut back by 6 bases and J by 0 bases. The sequence was obtained from an adult who was a healthcare worker with PCR-confirmed SARS-CoV-2 infection or an uninfected control (not recorded which). The sample comprised whole blood. The V gene is TRBV2, the J gene TRBJ2-7, with 7 positions matching TRBD2. This CDR3 reads CASRGRGELASYEQYF. The DNA of the CDR3 is TGTGCCAGCAGGGGGAGGGGCGAGCTAGCCTCCTACGAGCAGTACTTC.